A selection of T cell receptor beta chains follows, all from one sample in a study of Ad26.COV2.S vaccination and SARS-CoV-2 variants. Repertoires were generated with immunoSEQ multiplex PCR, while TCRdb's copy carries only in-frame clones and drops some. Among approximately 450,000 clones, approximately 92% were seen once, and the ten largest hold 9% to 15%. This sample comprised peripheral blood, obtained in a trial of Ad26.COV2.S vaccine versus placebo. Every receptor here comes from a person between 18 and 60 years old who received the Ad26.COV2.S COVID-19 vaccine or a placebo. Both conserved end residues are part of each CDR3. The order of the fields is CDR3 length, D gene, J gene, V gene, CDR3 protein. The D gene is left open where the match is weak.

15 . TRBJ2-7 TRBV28 CASTIGTQLSYEQYF
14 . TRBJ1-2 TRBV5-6 CASSLNQANYGYTF
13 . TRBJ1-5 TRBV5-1 CASSPEPDQPQHF
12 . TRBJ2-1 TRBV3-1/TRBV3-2 CASSSVGNEQFF
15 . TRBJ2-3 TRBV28 CASSLSSSGTDTQYF
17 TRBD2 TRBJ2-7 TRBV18 CASSPLGLADSSYEQYF
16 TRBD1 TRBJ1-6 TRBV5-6 CASSQTGNFAYSPLHF
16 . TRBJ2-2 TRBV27 CASSLFLHGFGGELFF
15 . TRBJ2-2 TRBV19 CASSMDTLNTGELFF
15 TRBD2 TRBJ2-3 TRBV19 CASSRPGLAGDTQYF
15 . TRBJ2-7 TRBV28 CASSLIGGSSYEQYF
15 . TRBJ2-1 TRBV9 CASSVAGVGSNEQFF
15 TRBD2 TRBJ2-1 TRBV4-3 CASSQDGLAANEQFF
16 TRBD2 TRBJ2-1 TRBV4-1 CASSQEPSGSPNEQFF
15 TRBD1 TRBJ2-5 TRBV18 CASSRGTGGAETQYF
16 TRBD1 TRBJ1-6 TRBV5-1 CASSMQTGRDNSPLHF
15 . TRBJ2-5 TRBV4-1 CASSSLKGVGETQYF
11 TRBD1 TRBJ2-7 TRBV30 CAWSGTGEQYF
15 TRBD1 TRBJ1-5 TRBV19 CASSLPAGGDQPQHF
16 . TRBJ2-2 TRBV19 CASSIDGVSNTGELFF
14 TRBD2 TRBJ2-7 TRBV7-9 CASSSGTTIYEQYF
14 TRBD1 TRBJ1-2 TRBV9 CASSATGGEYGYTF
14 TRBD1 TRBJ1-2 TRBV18 CASSAQGENYGYTF
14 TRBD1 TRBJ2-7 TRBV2 CASRTGGGGYEQYF
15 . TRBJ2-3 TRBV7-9 CASSLAMGSTDTQYF
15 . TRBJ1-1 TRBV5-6 CASTLTGHLNTEAFF
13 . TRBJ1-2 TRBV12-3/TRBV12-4 CASRPTGSYGYTF
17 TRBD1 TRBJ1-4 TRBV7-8 CASSLGLLGTGDVKLFF
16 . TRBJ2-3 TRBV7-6 CASSLKWGGLRDTQYF
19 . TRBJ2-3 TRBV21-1 CASSGVRTSGIMSTDTQYF
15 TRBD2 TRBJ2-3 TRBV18 CASSPGYSGGDTQYF
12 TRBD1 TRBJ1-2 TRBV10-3 CAIRTGNYGYTF
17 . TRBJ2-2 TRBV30 CAWSLFLGVANTGELFF
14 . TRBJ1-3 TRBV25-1 CASSAPGVGNTIYF
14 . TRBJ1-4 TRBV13 CASSLQGNDEKLFF
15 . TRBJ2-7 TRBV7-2 CASSLEVFRTDYLRF
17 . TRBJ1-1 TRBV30 CAWSVLAPGPVNTEAFF
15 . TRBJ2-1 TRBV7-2 CASRGASEVYNEQFF
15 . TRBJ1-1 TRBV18 CASSPLGHSITEAFF
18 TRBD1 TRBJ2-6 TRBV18 CASSPRDRTRSGANVLTF
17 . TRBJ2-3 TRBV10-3 CAISESLRGAGADTQYF
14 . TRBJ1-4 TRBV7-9 CASNPLTLGEKLFF
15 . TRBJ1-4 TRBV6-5 CASSYSIGGAEKLFF
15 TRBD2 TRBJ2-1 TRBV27 CASSKTSAPSGEQFF
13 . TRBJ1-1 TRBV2 CASSPDLNTEAFF
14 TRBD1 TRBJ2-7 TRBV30 CAYLPGTGAYEQYF
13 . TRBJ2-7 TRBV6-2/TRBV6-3 CASSDGYPYEQYF
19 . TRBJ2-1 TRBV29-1 CSVVVGFPQGGDSYNEQFF
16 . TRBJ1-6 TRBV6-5 CASSFIDVSYNSPLHF
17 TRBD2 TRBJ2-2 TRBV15 CATSRPTSVPNTGELFF
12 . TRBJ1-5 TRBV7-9 CASSLSGGPQHF
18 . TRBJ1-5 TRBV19 CASSQSRPGGNSNQPQHF
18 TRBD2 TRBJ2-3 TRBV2 CASLLQGRLAESTDTQYF
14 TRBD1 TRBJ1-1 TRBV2 CASSGGGERAEAFF
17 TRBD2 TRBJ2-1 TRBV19 CASSPGTSGRLANEQFF